The 17 T cell receptor beta chains given below trace back to one sample, sequenced in a study of blood T cell repertoires in COVID-19. Clones were read by immunoSEQ multiplex PCR, and TCRdb kept only the in-frame ones, dropping some. Of about 260,000 clones listed, more than 75% were seen once; the top ten hold over 2%. Sequenced: peripheral blood. The receptors were sampled from a woman in her forties or fifties with acute or convalescent COVID-19.

J is TRBJ2-7 and V is TRBV18, with a possible D match to TRBD2 (5 bases). V shed 1 base and J shed 4 bases, with 8 bases lying between them. The length of the CDR3 is 13 residues. Germline assignment: CDR1 KGHSH and CDR2 LQKENI. CDR3 DNA sequence: TGTGCCAGCTCACCACTGGGAGAATACGAGCAGTACTTC. This gives the protein CASSPLGEYEQYF.

The chain joins TRBV3-1 (or the pseudogene TRBV3-2) to TRBJ1-2; D is uncertain. The V gene's germline CDR1 is LGHDT and CDR2 YNNKEL (reference sequence). Trimming took off 3 bases at V and 4 bases at J, with 18 bases between the two ends. This CDR3 region has 16 residues. The CDR3 protein is CASSHPDTSNLYGYTF. DNA of the CDR3: TGTGCCAGCAGCCACCCAGATACCTCAAATCTCTATGGCTACACCTTC.

In its sample, this clone is medium-sized. The chain carries TRBV11-2 and TRBJ2-1; TRBD2 might be the D (6 bases). V was shortened by 1 base and J by 6 bases, with 25 bases between the two germline ends. This CDR3 is built from 19 residues. Germline V gene data show CDR1 as SGHAT and CDR2 as FQNNGV. The CDR3 DNA sequence: TGTGCCAGCAGCTTAGCTAGCGTGCCCCAGGCACCGACCTCCAATGAGCAGTTCTTC. Amino acids: CASSLASVPQAPTSNEQFF. The complete variable domain, with remaining parts taken from reference TRBV11-2 and TRBJ2-1, reads EAGVAQSPRYKIIEKRQSVAFWCNPISGHATLYWYQQILGQGPKLLIQFQNNGVVDDSQLPKDRFSAERLKGVDSTLKIQPAKLEDSAVYLCASSLASVPQAPTSNEQFFGPGTRLTVL.

Notes on this clone: One end of the junction varies from germline; a read error may be responsible. This chain uses TRBV27 with TRBJ2-7, with D maybe TRBD1 (6 bases). This CDR3 region has 14 residues. CDR1 and CDR2 from the germline V gene are MNHEY and SMNVEV (reference sequence). CDR3 nucleotides: TGTGCCAGCAGTAACCGACAGGCCTCCAACGAGCAGTACTTC. As protein: CASSNRQASNEQYF.

The chain recombines TRBV24-1 with TRBJ2-5; 11 bases map to TRBD1. The V and J ends lost 1 base and 4 bases, in that order; junction bases with no gene match: 4. The length of the CDR3 is 16 residues. The germline CDR1 and CDR2 sequences are KGHDR and SFDVKD. The CDR3 region is CATSDFRTGGAETQYF. The DNA of the CDR3 is TGTGCCACCAGTGATTTCCGGACAGGGGGCGCAGAGACCCAGTACTTC.

This chain uses TRBV7-2 with TRBJ1-6, with D unresolved. The V gene lost 2 bases and the J gene lost 10 bases, with 9 bases spanning the gap. The CDR3 runs 13 residues. The V gene's germline CDR1 is SGHTA and CDR2 FQGNSA. The CDR3 bases are TGTGCCAGCAGCTTACCTCCGGGATCACCCCTCCACTTT. It codes for CASSLPPGSPLHF. The entire variable domain, with the rest obtained from reference TRBV7-2 and TRBJ1-6, is as follows: GAGVSQSPSNKVTEKGKDVELRCDPISGHTALYWYRQSLGQGLEFLIYFQGNSAPDKSGLPSDRFSAERTGGSVSTLTIQRTQQEDSAVYLCASSLPPGSPLHFGNGTRLTVT.

V usage is TRBV7-3 and J usage is TRBJ2-3, with D tentatively TRBD2 (7 bases). CDR3 length: 15 amino acids. The germline V gene encodes CDR1 SGHTA and CDR2 FQGTGA. The germline V and J ends were trimmed by 2 bases and 2 bases, with 11 bases remaining between them. The CDR3 reads CASSLQAGATDTQYF. CDR3 DNA sequence: TGTGCCAGCAGCTTACAGGCGGGGGCCACAGATACGCAGTATTTT.

This chain joins TRBV6-2 or TRBV6-3 and TRBJ1-2; D perhaps matches TRBD1 (6 bases). Germline assignment: CDR1 MNHEY and CDR2 SVGEGT. The CDR3 runs 17 residues. V was shortened by 2 bases and J by 1 base, with 17 bases between the two germline ends. The CDR3 coding sequence is TGTGCCAGCAGTTACACTTTGCAGGGGCGATTTAACTATGGCTACACCTTC. Protein: CASSYTLQGRFNYGYTF.

A single count supports this clone. The CDR3 loop reads CATSRDLGLAGEMGEQYF. In nucleotides, the CDR3 is TGTGCCACCAGCAGAGATCTTGGACTAGCGGGAGAAATGGGGGAGCAGTACTTC. V is TRBV15 and J is TRBJ2-7, with 13 bases matching TRBD2. This CDR3 comprises 18 residues. Germline CDR1 and CDR2: LNHNV and YYDKDF (reference sequence). The V segment lost 0 bases and the J segment 7 bases; nucleotides outside the gene matches: 12.

The rearrangement joins TRBV5-1 to TRBJ1-5; 8 nucleotides align to TRBD1. With 4 bases clipped from V and 3 bases from J, the junction kept 3 bases outside the gene matches. The length of the CDR3 is 14 residues. From germline, CDR1 is SGHRS and CDR2 YFSETQ. The CDR3 is CASSTGGSNQPQHF. CDR3 bases: TGCGCCAGCAGCACAGGGGGATCCAATCAGCCCCAGCATTTT.

The chain carries TRBV5-1 and TRBJ1-1, with D possibly matching TRBD1 (5 bases). From germline, CDR1 is SGHRS and CDR2 YFSETQ. CDR3 length: 13 residues. The germline V and J ends were trimmed by 6 bases and 2 bases, with 11 bases remaining between them. CDR3 sequence: CASTAGINTEAFF. Written as DNA, the CDR3 is TGCGCCAGCACGGCAGGGATAAACACTGAAGCTTTCTTT.

The CDR3, as DNA: TGTGCCAGCAGCTTGACCGGGACTAGCTACAATGAGCAGTTCTTC. This translates into CASSLTGTSYNEQFF. V is TRBV5-4 and J is TRBJ2-1; 8 bases line up with TRBD2. CDR3 length: 15 residues. The V gene end was trimmed by 1 base and the J gene end by 3 bases; junction bases not matched to a gene: 3. CDR1 is SGHNT, CDR2 YYREEE, per germline (reference sequence).

The chain combines TRBV29-1 with TRBJ2-1; maybe TRBD2 (5 bases). Trimming shortened V by 6 bases and J by 10 bases, and 19 bases separated the two germline ends. This CDR3 is 13 amino acids long. Germline V gives CDR1 SQVTM, CDR2 ANQGSEA. CDR3 DNA sequence: TGCAGCGTGAGGGCCCGACGGGATCAGGAGCAGTTCTTC. It yields the protein CSVRARRDQEQFF.

The chain couples TRBV11-2 to TRBJ1-2; 8 bases agree with TRBD1. Trimming at V came to 5 bases and at J to 7 bases, leaving 15 bases not matched to a gene. Germline loops: CDR1 SGHAT, CDR2 FQNNGV. The CDR3 has 16 residues. This CDR3 reads CASSPTYRRTGLGYTF. The CDR3 region has the DNA TGTGCCAGCAGCCCCACATACCGCCGGACAGGGCTTGGCTACACCTTC.

In regard to this clone: An end of the junction does not agree with germline; a read error may underlie this. The chain has TRBV4-1 and TRBJ2-3; 10 bases match TRBD2. Germline CDR1 MGHRA, CDR2 YSYEKL. There are 16 residues in the CDR3. The CDR3 loop is CASSRRLAGDLGVVSF. DNA of the CDR3: TGCGCCAGCAGCCGAAGACTAGCGGGTGATTTAGGGGTAGTTAGTTTT.

The V call is TRBV7-2, the J call TRBJ2-5; 7 bases are a match to TRBD1. CDR3 size: 15 residues. In germline, CDR1 is SGHTA, CDR2 FQGNSA. Germline trimming cut 3 bases from V and 1 base from J; bases unmatched to any gene: 5. CDR3 protein: CASSFRDSRQETQYF. The CDR3 DNA follows: TGTGCCAGCAGCTTCCGGGACAGCCGCCAAGAGACCCAGTACTTC.

This clone was seen just once. The rearrangement joins TRBV7-2 to TRBJ2-1, with 15 positions matching TRBD2. V trimming: 5 bases; J trimming: 9 bases; junction bases outside the gene matches: 5. CDR3 length: 15 amino acids. The germline CDR1 and CDR2 sequences are SGHTA and FQGNSA. The CDR3 DNA sequence: TGTGCCAGCAGCCCAAGGACTAGCGGGAGGGGTGAGCAGTTCTTC. It is translated as CASSPRTSGRGEQFF.